This T cell receptor (beta chain) is drawn from a study of T cell repertoires in cytomegalovirus infection. There are 14 residues in the CDR3. V was clipped by 7 bases and J by 5 bases; unmatched bases: 11. Looked up from germline, CDR1 is SQVTM and CDR2 is ANQGSEA. Study-level results: Dominating the ex vivo response were HLA-C-restricted CMV-specific TCR beta clonotypes.

TCRdb reprocessed the reads with MiXCR, giving one entry per CDR3 protein. Found here are approximately 290,000 distinct CDR3 sequences, about a quarter of them singletons; the top ten hold over 11%. About this clonotype itself: What it binds is unknown.

The V and J genes are TRBV29-1 and TRBJ2-5; 9 bases are shared with TRBD2. This TCR was recovered from a human donor in good health (CMV status not recorded). Some clones in this sample may be carry-over from other donors' samples. The source material was PBMCs. In nucleotides, the CDR3 is TGCAGCGCAGAAGGCGGGAGGGCCGAGGAGACCCAGTACTTC. Its protein is CSAEGGRAEETQYF.